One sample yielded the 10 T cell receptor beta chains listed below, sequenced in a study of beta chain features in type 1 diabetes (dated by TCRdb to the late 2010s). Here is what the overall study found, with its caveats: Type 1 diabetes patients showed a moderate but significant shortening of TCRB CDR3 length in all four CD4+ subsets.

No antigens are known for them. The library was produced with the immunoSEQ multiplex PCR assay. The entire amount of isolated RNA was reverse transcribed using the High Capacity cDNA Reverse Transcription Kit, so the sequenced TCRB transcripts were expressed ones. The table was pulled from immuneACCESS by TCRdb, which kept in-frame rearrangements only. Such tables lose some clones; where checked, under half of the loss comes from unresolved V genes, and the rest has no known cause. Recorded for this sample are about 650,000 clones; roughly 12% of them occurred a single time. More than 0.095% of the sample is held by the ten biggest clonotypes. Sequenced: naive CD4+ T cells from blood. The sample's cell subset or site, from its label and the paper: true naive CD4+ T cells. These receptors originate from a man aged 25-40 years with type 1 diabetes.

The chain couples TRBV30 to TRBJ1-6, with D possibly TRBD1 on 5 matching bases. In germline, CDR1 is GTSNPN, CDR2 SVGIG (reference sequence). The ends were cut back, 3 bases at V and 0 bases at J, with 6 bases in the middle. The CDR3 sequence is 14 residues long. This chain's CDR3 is CAWRGGSYNSPLHF. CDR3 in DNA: TGTGCCTGGAGGGGGGGCTCCTATAATTCACCCCTCCACTTT.

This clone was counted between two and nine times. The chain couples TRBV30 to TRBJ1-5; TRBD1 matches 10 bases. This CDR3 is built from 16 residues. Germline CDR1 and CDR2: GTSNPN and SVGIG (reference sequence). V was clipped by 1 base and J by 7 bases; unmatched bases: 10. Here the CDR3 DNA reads TGTGCCTGGAGTGGATCCTGGGACAGGGGAAGACAGCCCCAGCATTTT. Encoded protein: CAWSGSWDRGRQPQHF. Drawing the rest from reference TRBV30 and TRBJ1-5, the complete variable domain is SQTIHQWPATLVQPVGSPLSLECTVEGTSNPNLYWYRQAAGRGLQLLFYSVGIGQISSEVPQNLSASRPQDRQFILSSKKLLLSDSGFYLCAWSGSWDRGRQPQHFGDGTRLSIL.

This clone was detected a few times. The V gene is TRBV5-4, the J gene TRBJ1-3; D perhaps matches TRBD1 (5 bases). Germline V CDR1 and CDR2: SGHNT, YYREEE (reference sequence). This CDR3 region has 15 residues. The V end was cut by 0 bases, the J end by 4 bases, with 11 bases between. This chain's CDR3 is CASSLEAGRGNTIYF. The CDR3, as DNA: TGTGCCAGCAGCTTGGAGGCAGGGCGAGGAAACACCATATATTTT.

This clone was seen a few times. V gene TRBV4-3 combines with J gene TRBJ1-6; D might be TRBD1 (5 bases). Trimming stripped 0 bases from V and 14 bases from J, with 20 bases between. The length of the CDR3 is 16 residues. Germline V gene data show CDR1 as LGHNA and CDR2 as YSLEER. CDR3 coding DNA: TGCGCCAGCAGCCAAGATCTAGGAATGGGGCAATCTGCCCTCCACTTT. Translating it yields CASSQDLGMGQSALHF.

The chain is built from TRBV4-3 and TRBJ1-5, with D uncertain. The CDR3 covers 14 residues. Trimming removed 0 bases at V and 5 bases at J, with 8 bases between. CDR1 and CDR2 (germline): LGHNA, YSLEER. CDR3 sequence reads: CASSQDHSDQPQHF. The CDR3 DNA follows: TGCGCCAGCAGCCAAGATCATAGTGATCAGCCCCAGCATTTT.

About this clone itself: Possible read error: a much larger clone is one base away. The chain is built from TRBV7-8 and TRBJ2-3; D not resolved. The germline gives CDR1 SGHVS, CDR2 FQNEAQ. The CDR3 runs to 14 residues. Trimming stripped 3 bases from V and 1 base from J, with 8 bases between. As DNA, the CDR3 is TGTGCCAGCAGCTTCCACCAGGGCACAGATACGCAGTATTTT. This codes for CASSFHQGTDTQYF.

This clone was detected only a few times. CDR3 sequence: CASSDSMGHYGYTF. CDR3 nucleotide sequence: TGTGCCAGCAGTGACTCTATGGGGCACTATGGCTACACCTTC. The gene calls are TRBV2 and TRBJ1-2; maybe TRBD1 (5 bases). This CDR3 spans 14 amino acids. V lost 3 bases and J lost 3, with 11 bases in between. Germline values: CDR1 SNHLY, CDR2 FYNNEI.

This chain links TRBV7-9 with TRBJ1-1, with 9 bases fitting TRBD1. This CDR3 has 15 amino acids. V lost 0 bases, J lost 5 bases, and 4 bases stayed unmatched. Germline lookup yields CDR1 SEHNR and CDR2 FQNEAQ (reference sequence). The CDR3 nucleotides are TGTGCCAGCAGCTTAGCCGGGACAGGGCTTACTGAAGCTTTCTTT. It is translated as CASSLAGTGLTEAFF.

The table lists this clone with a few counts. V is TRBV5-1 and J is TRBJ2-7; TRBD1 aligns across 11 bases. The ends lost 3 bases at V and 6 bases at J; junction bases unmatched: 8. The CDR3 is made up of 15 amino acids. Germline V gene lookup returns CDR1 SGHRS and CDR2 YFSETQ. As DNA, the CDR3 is TGCGCCAGCAGCTGGGGACGGACAGGGGGCTTCGAGCAGTACTTC. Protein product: CASSWGRTGGFEQYF. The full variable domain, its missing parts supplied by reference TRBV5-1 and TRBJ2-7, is KAGVTQTPRYLIKTRGQQVTLSCSPISGHRSVSWYQQTPGQGLQFLFEYFSETQRNKGNFPGRFSGRQFSNSRSEMNVSTLELGDSALYLCASSWGRTGGFEQYFGPGTRLTVT.

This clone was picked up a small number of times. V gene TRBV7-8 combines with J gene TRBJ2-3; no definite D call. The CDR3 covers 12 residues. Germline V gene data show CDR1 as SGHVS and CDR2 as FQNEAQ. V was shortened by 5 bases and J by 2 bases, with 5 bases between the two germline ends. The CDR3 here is CASSIHTDTQYF. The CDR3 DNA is TGTGCCAGCAGCATCCACACAGATACGCAGTATTTT.